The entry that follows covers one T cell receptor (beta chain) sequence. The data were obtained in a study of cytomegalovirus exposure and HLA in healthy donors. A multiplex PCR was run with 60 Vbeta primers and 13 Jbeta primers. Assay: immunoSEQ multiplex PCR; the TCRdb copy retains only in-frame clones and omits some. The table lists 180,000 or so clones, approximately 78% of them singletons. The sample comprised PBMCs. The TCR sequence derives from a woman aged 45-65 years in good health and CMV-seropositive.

CDR3 sequence: CASSLETGGYEQYF. The DNA for the CDR3 is TGTGCCAGCAGTTTGGAGACAGGTGGCTACGAGCAGTACTTC. The V gene is TRBV28, the J gene TRBJ2-7; possible D gene TRBD1, 6 bases. Per the germline V gene, CDR1 is MDHEN and CDR2 is SYDVKM. There are 14 residues in the CDR3. V was pared by 3 bases and J by 3 bases, with 12 bases between.